The 17 T cell receptor beta chains listed next were all sequenced from one sample in a study of regulatory T cells in long-lasting Graves disease. To make TCR beta libraries, researchers used iRepertoire HTBI primers and Arm-PCR of CDR3 regions. MiXCR, applied by TCRdb to the multiplex PCR reads, yields one record per CDR3 protein. The sample holds a few hundred thousand distinct CDR3 sequences, 18% seen once. Time point described: newly diagnosed GD, antithyroid drugs for less than 3 months. RNA from PBMCs was the source of the TCR library. These data are also associated with another study on T cells in Graves' hyperthyroidism and ophthalmopathy.

The input for sequencing was peripheral blood mononuclear cells (PBMCs), taken at new diagnosis, from a patient treated with antithyroid drugs. These receptors all come from a woman aged 25 to 39 with Graves disease.

The rearrangement links TRBV6-2 or TRBV6-3 to TRBJ2-5; 9 bases agree with TRBD1. Germline CDR1 and CDR2: MNHEY and SVGEGT. CDR3 size: 16 residues. The V gene end was trimmed by 6 bases and the J gene end by 1 base; junction bases not matched to a gene: 9. For the CDR3, the DNA is TGTGCCAGCAGACGGATGCCGGGACAGGGCCAAGAGACCCAGTACTTC. Translated, it gives CASRRMPGQGQETQYF.

This clonotype has ten or more counts. The V gene is TRBV13, the J gene TRBJ1-1; D is perhaps TRBD1 (5 bases). Germline CDR1 reads PRHDT; CDR2 reads FYEKMQ (reference sequence). V dropped 3 bases and J dropped 3 bases, with 26 bases sitting between them. The CDR3 totals 19 residues. DNA for the CDR3: TGTGCCAGCAGCTTTTTCGGGGCGGCCCTGGCGGGAGGTCACACTGAAGCTTTCTTT. This translates into CASSFFGAALAGGHTEAFF.

This clonotype appeared many times. The gene calls are TRBV5-6 and TRBJ2-5; 9 bases agree with TRBD2. This CDR3 is built from 14 residues. Germline CDR1 is SGHDT and CDR2 is YYEEEE. V trimming: 1 base; J trimming: 5 bases; junction bases outside the gene matches: 3. The CDR3 DNA is TGTGCCAGCAGCTTGCTAGCGGGGCTGGAGACCCAGTACTTC. It specifies CASSLLAGLETQYF.

This clonotype was observed many times. The CDR3 loop reads CASRERTKDSYNEQFF. CDR3 coding DNA: TGTGCCAGCAGGGAACGGACGAAGGACTCCTACAATGAGCAGTTCTTC. The J gene is TRBJ2-1, the V gene TRBV2; D is undetermined. Germline V gives CDR1 SNHLY, CDR2 FYNNEI. The CDR3 is 16 amino acids. Trimming removed 6 bases from V and 0 bases from J, with 15 bases in between.

The genes are TRBV5-5 and TRBJ2-1, with 12 positions matching TRBD2. V was pared by 2 bases and J by 8 bases, with 5 bases of the junction left unmatched. The CDR3 extends over 15 amino acids. Per the germline V gene, CDR1 is SGHKS and CDR2 is YYEKEE (reference sequence). CDR3 in amino acids: CASSLLAGGRDEQFF. The CDR3 DNA sequence: TGTGCCAGCAGCTTACTAGCGGGGGGAAGAGATGAGCAGTTCTTC.

This clonotype was seen ten or more times. The chain uses TRBV7-9 and TRBJ1-2, with D uncertain. Germline loops: CDR1 SEHNR, CDR2 FQNEAQ (reference sequence). Trimming shortened V by 9 bases and J by 4 bases, and 18 bases separated the two germline ends. CDR3 length: 14 residues. The CDR3 DNA reads as TGTGCCAGTGGTAACCCGGCAGGAACCTATGGCTACACCTTC. Its protein is CASGNPAGTYGYTF.

This clonotype was recorded many times. The V call is TRBV20-1, the J call TRBJ1-5; D not resolved. The CDR3 spans 12 residues. Germline V CDR1 and CDR2: DFQATT, SNEGSKA (reference sequence). Trimming pared 0 bases from V and 15 bases from J, leaving 15 bases between. CDR3 nucleotides: TGCAGTGCTAGAGAGGAGGGCAAACGGTCGCATTTT. Translating gives CSAREEGKRSHF.

Turning to this clonotype: This may arise from a read error, as a much more abundant clone is one base away. The V gene is TRBV5-1, the J gene TRBJ1-3; D perhaps matches TRBD1 (6 bases). Germline CDR1 SGHRS, CDR2 YFSETQ. This CDR3 has 16 residues. The CDR3 nucleotides read TGCGCCAGCAGCTTCGACAACCTGGGGGCAGGAAACGCCATATATTTT. Protein product: CASSFDNLGAGNAIYF.

This rearrangement joins TRBV12-3 or TRBV12-4 to TRBJ1-6; D gene unclear. V lost 3 bases and J lost 9, with 6 bases in between. The CDR3 loop spans 12 amino acids. Here the CDR3 reads CASSFWLSPLHF. CDR3 DNA: TGTGCCAGCAGTTTTTGGCTTTCACCCCTCCACTTT.

In its sample, this clonotype was seen once. This rearrangement joins TRBV2 to TRBJ2-7; 10 positions agree with TRBD1. Germline V gene lookup returns CDR1 SNHLY and CDR2 FYNNEI. The V segment lost 3 bases and the J segment 0 bases; nucleotides outside the gene matches: 8. This CDR3 has 17 residues. The CDR3 reads CASSDPLDRGSSYEQYF. In nucleotides, the CDR3 is TGTGCCAGCAGTGACCCCTTGGACAGGGGGAGCTCCTACGAGCAGTACTTC.

The chain uses TRBV6-2 or TRBV6-3 and TRBJ2-7; D tentatively reads TRBD1 or TRBD2 (5 bases each). Germline V gene data show CDR1 as MNHEY and CDR2 as SVGEGT. This CDR3 region has 13 residues. The ends were cut back, 6 bases at V and 4 bases at J, with 13 bases in the middle. The CDR3 spells CASSGTDLYEQYF. The DNA of the CDR3 is TGTGCCAGCAGCGGGACGGACCTATACGAGCAGTACTTC.

Comments on this clonotype: It is likely a read error: a sequence one base away is far more abundant. The CDR3 is CASSFDQPGPHEQYF. CDR3 coding DNA: TGTGCCAGCAGCTTTGACCAACCGGGGCCGCATGAGCAGTACTTC. The chain combines TRBV11-2 with TRBJ2-5, with D perhaps assigned TRBD1 or TRBD2 (5 bases each). The germline V gene has CDR1 SGHAT and CDR2 FQNNGV. The CDR3 sequence is 15 residues long. With 3 bases removed from V and 11 bases from J, the gap between germline ends came to 22 bases.

The V gene is TRBV6-2 or TRBV6-3, the J gene TRBJ1-2, with TRBD1 as a possible D gene (5 bases). Germline V lookup: CDR1 MNHEY, CDR2 SVGEGT. V was clipped by 8 bases and J by 0 bases, with 16 bases between them. The CDR3 loop spans 15 amino acids. CDR3 nucleotide sequence: TGTGCCAGCGAAGAAGGGACGGCTGCTAACTATGGCTACACCTTC. Amino acids: CASEEGTAANYGYTF.

This clonotype occurred many times. The V and J genes are TRBV5-5 and TRBJ1-2; possible D gene TRBD1, 6 bases. The CDR3 spans 13 residues. The germline CDR1 and CDR2 sequences are SGHKS and YYEKEE (reference sequence). V gave up 0 bases and J gave up 8 bases, with 11 bases separating them. CDR3 nucleotide sequence: TGTGCCAGCAGCTTGGGGGGGGCCTCCGGCTACACCTTC. Translated: CASSLGGASGYTF.

This clonotype was picked up many times. The chain employs TRBV7-9 and TRBJ2-5, with 10 nucleotides matching TRBD1. CDR3 size: 14 residues. CDR1 is SEHNR and CDR2 is FQNEAQ in the germline V gene (reference sequence). V dropped 5 bases and J dropped 4; count of bases not matched to a gene: 4. CDR3 residues: CASSVGQGGETQYF. The CDR3 nucleotides read TGTGCCAGCAGCGTTGGACAGGGGGGAGAGACCCAGTACTTC.

This clonotype was picked up many times. The chain couples TRBV27 to TRBJ2-3, with no clear D. CDR3 length equals 16 residues. Per germline, CDR1 MNHEY and CDR2 SMNVEV (reference sequence). V was clipped by 4 bases and J by 6 bases, with 20 bases between them. This CDR3 reads CASSSVTNPVLDTQYF. The DNA of the CDR3 is TGTGCCAGCAGTTCCGTAACAAATCCAGTCCTTGATACGCAGTATTTT.

The gene calls are TRBV5-1 and TRBJ1-1; D uncertain. The germline CDR1 and CDR2 sequences are SGHRS and YFSETQ. The CDR3 extends over 14 amino acids. Trimming took 3 bases from V and 3 from J, leaving 12 bases between them. The CDR3 sequence is CASSSRAGDTEAFF. CDR3 sequence (DNA): TGCGCCAGCAGCTCCCGGGCAGGAGACACTGAAGCTTTCTTT.